The T cell receptor beta chain described here comes from a study of blood T cells in healthy people across ages. This clonotype has just a few counts. There were healthy Caucasian individuals from Russia, aged about 6 to 95, serving as donors. Each sample used at least 6 million PBMCs. This CDR3 is 15 amino acids long. Trimming pared 0 bases from V and 4 bases from J, leaving 12 bases between. The germline V gene encodes CDR1 MNHNS and CDR2 SASEGT. A second roughly 6 to 12 cycle PCR used barcoded and J-beta primers. MiXCR, applied by TCRdb to the 5' RACE reads, yields one record per CDR3 protein. The profile shows more than 500,000 distinct CDR3 sequences, roughly a quarter of them singletons.

The chain employs TRBV6-1 and TRBJ1-2; tentatively, D is TRBD1 (5 bases). The TCR sequence derives from a woman between 70 and 85 years old in good health. The sequenced sample was blood. The CDR3 coding sequence is TGTGCCAGCAGTGAAGCGTCCGGGCAGGGCTATGGCTACACCTTC. It specifies CASSEASGQGYGYTF.